This T cell receptor beta chain originates from a study of T-cell reconstitution after alpha-beta-depleted transplantation in children. Unique molecular identifiers tagged the TCRbeta library. TCRdb re-called the PCR reads through MiXCR, storing one row per CDR3 protein. The sample records 490,000 or so distinct CDR3 sequences, 12% being singletons. Trimming took 4 bases from V and 9 from J; bases not matched to a gene: 5. The CDR3 extends over 15 amino acids. The germline V gene encodes CDR1 SEHNR and CDR2 FQNEAQ (reference sequence). This specimen was PBMCs from the stem cell graft donor, taken from the stem cell graft. The chain has TRBV7-9 and TRBJ2-1, with TRBD2 matching over 14 bases. The sequence was collected from a human donor who donated a stem cell graft to a child with combined immunodeficiency. The CDR3 coding sequence is TGTGCCAGCAGCTCGACTAGCGGGAGGGCCACTGAGCAGTTCTTC. It specifies CASSSTSGRATEQFF.